What follows are 5 T cell receptor beta chains derived from one specimen sequenced in a study of blood T cell repertoires in COVID-19. Assay used: immunoSEQ multiplex PCR; TCRdb lists only in-frame clones, some missing. The sample includes approximately 270,000 clones, 80% to 95% of them seen just once. The sequencing sample was made of PBMCs or T cells enriched from blood (not recorded which). These receptors all stem from a man aged 40-49 years who had been exposed to COVID-19.

This chain connects TRBV19 to TRBJ2-7, with 11 positions matching TRBD2. The CDR3 is 15 residues long. J gave up 3 bases and V 5 bases, and 6 bases lay outside the gene matches. Germline-derived CDR1 and CDR2 are LNHDA and SQIVND (reference sequence). The CDR3 DNA follows: TGTGCCAGTAGTGTGGGACTAGCGGATCTCTACGAGCAGTACTTC. Its protein is CASSVGLADLYEQYF.

The chain uses TRBV6-5 and TRBJ2-1; 9 positions match TRBD1. Germline CDR1 is MNHEY and CDR2 is SVGAGI. The V gene end was trimmed by 5 bases and the J gene end by 8 bases; junction bases not matched to a gene: 10. The CDR3 spans 15 residues. CDR3 in amino acids: CASSRSGTGRDEQFF. CDR3 bases: TGTGCCAGCAGTCGTTCCGGGACAGGGAGGGATGAGCAGTTCTTC.

This sequence joins TRBV18 and TRBJ2-5; 7 nucleotides line up with TRBD2. Germline V gene lookup returns CDR1 KGHSH and CDR2 LQKENI. V shed 6 bases and J 3 bases; nucleotides not matched to a gene: 7. The CDR3 loop spans 14 amino acids. This CDR3 reads CASSRGGAEETQYF. The CDR3 nucleotides are TGTGCCAGCTCCCGGGGAGGGGCGGAAGAGACCCAGTACTTC.

This chain links TRBV18 with TRBJ1-2, with D possibly TRBD1 on 6 matching bases. Between the trimmed V and J ends, which lost 1 base and 4 bases, there was a span of 16 bases. Germline assignment: CDR1 KGHSH and CDR2 LQKENI. The CDR3 is 16 residues long. CDR3 protein: CASSPQGTISSYGYTF. For the CDR3, the DNA is TGTGCCAGCTCACCACAGGGGACAATTTCGAGCTATGGCTACACCTTC.

There are a few counts of this clone. V is TRBV28 and J is TRBJ2-7, with D possibly being TRBD2 (6 bases). The germline CDR1 and CDR2 sequences are MDHEN and SYDVKM. The CDR3 covers 15 residues. V gave up 4 bases and J gave up 4 bases, with 17 bases separating them. CDR3 protein: CASSSPSPEGYEQYF. CDR3 DNA: TGTGCCAGCAGTTCCCCCTCCCCGGAGGGGTACGAGCAGTACTTC.